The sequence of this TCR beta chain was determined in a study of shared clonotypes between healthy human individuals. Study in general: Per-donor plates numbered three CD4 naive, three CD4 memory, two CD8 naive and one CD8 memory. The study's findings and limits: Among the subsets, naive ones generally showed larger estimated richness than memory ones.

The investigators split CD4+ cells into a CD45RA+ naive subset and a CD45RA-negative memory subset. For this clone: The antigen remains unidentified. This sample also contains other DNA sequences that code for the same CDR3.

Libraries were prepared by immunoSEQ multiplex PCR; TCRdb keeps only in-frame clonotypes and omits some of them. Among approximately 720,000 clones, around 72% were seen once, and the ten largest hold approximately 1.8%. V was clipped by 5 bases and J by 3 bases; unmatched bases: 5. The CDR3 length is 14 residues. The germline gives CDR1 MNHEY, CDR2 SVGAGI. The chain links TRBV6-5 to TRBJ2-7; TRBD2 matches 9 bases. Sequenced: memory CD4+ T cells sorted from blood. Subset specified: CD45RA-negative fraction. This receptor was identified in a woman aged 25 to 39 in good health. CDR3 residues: CASSPGLANYEQYF. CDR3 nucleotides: TGTGCCAGCAGTCCCGGACTAGCGAACTACGAGCAGTACTTC.